This T cell receptor (beta chain) was sequenced in a study of blood T cell repertoires in COVID-19. This clone turned up a few times. Grouping used clinical history reported by participants in a survey and questionnaire. All recovered Cohort 3 donors got two negative PCRs, got clearance, or saw symptom resolution. Authors' analysis steps: Amplification of reference gene primers provided the estimated nucleated cell counts. Here immunoSEQ multiplex PCR was the method, and the copy in TCRdb shows in-frame clones only, minus some. The D gene and trimming were derived from the DNA, and the V and J assignments and clone size from that table. The repertoire holds around 250,000 clones, with approximately 85% as singletons. The sample was PBMCs or T cells enriched from blood (not recorded which). This sequence was found in a woman in her fifties or sixties who had recovered from COVID-19.

This CDR3 reads CASMPSENTGELFF. CDR3 nucleotide sequence: TGTGCCAGCATGCCTAGCGAGAACACCGGGGAGCTGTTTTTT. The J gene is TRBJ2-2, the V gene TRBV25-1, with D maybe TRBD2 (6 bases). This CDR3 has 14 residues. Germline-derived CDR1 and CDR2 are MGHDK and SYGVNS. Trimming stripped 7 bases from V and 1 base from J, with 10 bases between.